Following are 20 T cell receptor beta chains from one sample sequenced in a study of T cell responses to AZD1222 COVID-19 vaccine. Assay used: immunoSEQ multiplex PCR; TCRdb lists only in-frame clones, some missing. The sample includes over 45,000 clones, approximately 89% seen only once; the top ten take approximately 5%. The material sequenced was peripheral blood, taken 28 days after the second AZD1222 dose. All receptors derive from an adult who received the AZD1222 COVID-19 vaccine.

The CDR3 DNA is TGTGCCAGCAGTGAACTAGCGGGGGGGAGTGGCCCCTACGAGCAGTACTTC. The encoded protein is CASSELAGGSGPYEQYF. The chain joins TRBV6-1 to TRBJ2-7; 12 positions match TRBD2. CDR3 size: 17 residues. V gave up 2 bases and J gave up 2 bases; unmatched junction bases: 7. In germline, CDR1 is MNHNS, CDR2 SASEGT.

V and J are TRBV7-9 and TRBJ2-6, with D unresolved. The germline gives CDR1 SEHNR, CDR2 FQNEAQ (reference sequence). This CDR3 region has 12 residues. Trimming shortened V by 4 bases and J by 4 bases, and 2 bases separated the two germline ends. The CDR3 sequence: CASSSGANVLTF. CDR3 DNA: TGTGCCAGCAGCTCAGGGGCCAACGTCCTGACTTTC.

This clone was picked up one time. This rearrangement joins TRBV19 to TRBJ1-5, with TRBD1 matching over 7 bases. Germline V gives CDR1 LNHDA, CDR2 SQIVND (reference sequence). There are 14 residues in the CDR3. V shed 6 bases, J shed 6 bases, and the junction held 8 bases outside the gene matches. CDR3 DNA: TGTGCCAGTAGCCCGACAGGGATGAGTCAGCCCCAGCATTTT. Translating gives CASSPTGMSQPQHF.

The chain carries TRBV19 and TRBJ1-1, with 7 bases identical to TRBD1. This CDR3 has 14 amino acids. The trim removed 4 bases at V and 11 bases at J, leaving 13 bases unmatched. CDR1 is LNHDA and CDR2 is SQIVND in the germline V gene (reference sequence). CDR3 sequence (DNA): TGTGCCAGTAGTAATATGTACAGGGGTTTAGGGGCTTTCTTT. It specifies CASSNMYRGLGAFF.

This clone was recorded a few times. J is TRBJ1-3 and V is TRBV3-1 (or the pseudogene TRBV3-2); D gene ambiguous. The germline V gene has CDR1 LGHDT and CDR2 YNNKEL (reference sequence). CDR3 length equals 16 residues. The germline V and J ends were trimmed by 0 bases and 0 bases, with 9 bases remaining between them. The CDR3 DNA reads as TGTGCCAGCAGCCAAGATCTAACCTCCTCTGGAAACACCATATATTTT. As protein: CASSQDLTSSGNTIYF.

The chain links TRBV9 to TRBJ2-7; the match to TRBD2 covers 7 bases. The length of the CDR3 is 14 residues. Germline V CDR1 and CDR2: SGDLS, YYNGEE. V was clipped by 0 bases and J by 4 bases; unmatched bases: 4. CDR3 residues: CASSVAGGGYEQYF. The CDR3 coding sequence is TGTGCCAGCAGCGTAGCTGGGGGGGGGTACGAGCAGTACTTC.

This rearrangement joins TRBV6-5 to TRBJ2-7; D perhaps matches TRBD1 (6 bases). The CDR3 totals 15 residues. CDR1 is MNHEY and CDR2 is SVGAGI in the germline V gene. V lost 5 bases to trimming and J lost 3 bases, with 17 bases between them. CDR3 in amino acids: CASSRAAIGGYEQYF. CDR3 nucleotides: TGTGCCAGCAGTAGAGCGGCTATAGGGGGCTACGAGCAGTACTTC.

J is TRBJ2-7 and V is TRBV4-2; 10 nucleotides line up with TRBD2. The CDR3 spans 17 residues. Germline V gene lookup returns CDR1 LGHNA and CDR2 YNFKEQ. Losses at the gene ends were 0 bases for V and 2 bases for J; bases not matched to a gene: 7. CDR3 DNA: TGTGCCAGCAGCCAAGAGGCTAGCGGGAGACCTCCCTACGAGCAGTACTTC. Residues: CASSQEASGRPPYEQYF.

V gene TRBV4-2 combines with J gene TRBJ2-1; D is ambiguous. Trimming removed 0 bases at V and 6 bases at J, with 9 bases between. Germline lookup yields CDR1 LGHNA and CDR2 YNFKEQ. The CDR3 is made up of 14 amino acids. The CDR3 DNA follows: TGTGCCAGCAGCCAAGACGCCTATACCAATGAGCAGTTCTTC. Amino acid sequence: CASSQDAYTNEQFF.

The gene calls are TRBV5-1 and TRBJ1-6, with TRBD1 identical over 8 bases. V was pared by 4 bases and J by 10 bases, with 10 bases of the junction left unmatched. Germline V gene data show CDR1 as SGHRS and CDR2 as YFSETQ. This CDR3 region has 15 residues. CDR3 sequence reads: CASSPVDRVRSPLHF. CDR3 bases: TGCGCCAGCAGCCCCGTGGACAGGGTGAGATCACCCCTCCACTTT. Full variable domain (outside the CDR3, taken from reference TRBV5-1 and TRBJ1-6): KAGVTQTPRYLIKTRGQQVTLSCSPISGHRSVSWYQQTPGQGLQFLFEYFSETQRNKGNFPGRFSGRQFSNSRSEMNVSTLELGDSALYLCASSPVDRVRSPLHFGNGTRLTVT.

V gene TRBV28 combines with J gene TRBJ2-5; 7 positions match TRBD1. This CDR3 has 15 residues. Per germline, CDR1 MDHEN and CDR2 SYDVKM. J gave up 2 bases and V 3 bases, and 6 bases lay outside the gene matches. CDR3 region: CASSFETGSQETQYF. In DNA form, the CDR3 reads TGTGCCAGCAGTTTCGAGACAGGGAGTCAAGAGACCCAGTACTTC.

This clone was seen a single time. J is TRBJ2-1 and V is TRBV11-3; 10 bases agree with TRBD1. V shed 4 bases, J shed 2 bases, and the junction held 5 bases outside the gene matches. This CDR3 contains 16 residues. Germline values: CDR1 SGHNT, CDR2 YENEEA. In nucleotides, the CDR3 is TGTGCCAGCAGCTCACGACAGGGGGCGACCTACAATGAGCAGTTCTTC. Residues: CASSSRQGATYNEQFF.

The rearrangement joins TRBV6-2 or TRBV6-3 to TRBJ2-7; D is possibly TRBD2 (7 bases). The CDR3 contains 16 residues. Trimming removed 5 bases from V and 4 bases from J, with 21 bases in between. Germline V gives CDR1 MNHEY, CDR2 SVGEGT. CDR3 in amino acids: CASSSRGGPRRYEQYF. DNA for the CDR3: TGTGCCAGCAGTAGTAGGGGGGGACCGAGAAGGTACGAGCAGTACTTC.

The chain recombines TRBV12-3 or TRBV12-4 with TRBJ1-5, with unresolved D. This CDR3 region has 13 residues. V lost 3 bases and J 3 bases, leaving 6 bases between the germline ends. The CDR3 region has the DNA TGTGCCAGCAGTTTTTCCGACAATCAGCCCCAGCATTTT. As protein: CASSFSDNQPQHF.

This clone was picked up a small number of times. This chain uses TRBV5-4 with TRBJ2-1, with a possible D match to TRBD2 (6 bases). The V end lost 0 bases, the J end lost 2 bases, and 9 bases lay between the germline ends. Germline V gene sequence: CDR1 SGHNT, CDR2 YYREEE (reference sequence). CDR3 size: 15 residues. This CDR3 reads CASSLVAGPYNEQFF. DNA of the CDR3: TGTGCCAGCAGCTTGGTGGCGGGACCCTACAATGAGCAGTTCTTC. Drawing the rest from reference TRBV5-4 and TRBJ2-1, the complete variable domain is ETGVTQSPTHLIKTRGQQVTLRCSSQSGHNTVSWYQQALGQGPQFIFQYYREEENGRGNFPPRFSGLQFPNYSSELNVNALELDDSALYLCASSLVAGPYNEQFFGPGTRLTVL.

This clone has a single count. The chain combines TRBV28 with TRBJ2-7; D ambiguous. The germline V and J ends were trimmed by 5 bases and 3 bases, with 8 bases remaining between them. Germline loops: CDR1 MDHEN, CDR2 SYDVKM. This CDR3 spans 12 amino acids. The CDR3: CASSTTYYEQYF. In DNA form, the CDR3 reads TGTGCCAGCAGTACGACCTACTACGAGCAGTACTTC. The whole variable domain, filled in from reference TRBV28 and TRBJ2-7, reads DVKVTQSSRYLVKRTGEKVFLECVQDMDHENMFWYRQDPGLGLRLIYFSYDVKMKEKGDIPEGYSVSREKKERFSLILESASTNQTSMYLCASSTTYYEQYFGPGTRLTVT.

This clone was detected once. The CDR3 DNA reads as TGTGCCAGCAGCTTCAGACAGACCGAAGCTTTCTTT. Translated, it gives CASSFRQTEAFF. The chain couples TRBV3-1 (or the pseudogene TRBV3-2) to TRBJ1-1; D may be TRBD1 (5 bases). The CDR3 contains 12 residues. V was pared by 5 bases and J by 8 bases, with 12 bases between. Germline V gives CDR1 LGHDT, CDR2 YNNKEL (reference sequence).

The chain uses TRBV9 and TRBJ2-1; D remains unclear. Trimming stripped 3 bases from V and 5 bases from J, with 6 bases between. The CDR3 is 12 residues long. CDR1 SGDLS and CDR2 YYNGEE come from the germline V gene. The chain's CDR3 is CASSAFHNEQFF. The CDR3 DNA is TGTGCCAGCAGCGCCTTCCACAATGAGCAGTTCTTC.

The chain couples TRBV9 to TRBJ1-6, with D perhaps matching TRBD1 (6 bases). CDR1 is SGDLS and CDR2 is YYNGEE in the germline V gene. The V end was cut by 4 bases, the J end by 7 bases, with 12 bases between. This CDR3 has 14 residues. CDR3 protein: CASSTQGINSPLHF. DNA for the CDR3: TGTGCCAGCAGCACACAGGGAATCAATTCACCCCTCCACTTT.

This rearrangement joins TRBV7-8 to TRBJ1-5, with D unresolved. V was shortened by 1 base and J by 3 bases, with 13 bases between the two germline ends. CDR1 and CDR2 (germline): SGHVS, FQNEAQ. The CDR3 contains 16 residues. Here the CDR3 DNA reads TGTGCCAGCAGCTTAGAGGAGGCCGGCCTCAATCAGCCCCAGCATTTT. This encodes CASSLEEAGLNQPQHF.